This TCR beta chain was profiled in a study of T-cell reconstitution after alpha-beta-depleted transplantation in children listed by TCRdb under 2016. Background for the entire study: Using TCR repertoire profiling, the study followed T-cell immune reconstitution in a quantitative way in children after TCRalphabeta/CD19-depleted allogeneic hematopoietic cell transplantation. The full study reports these points: Over the following months the frequencies of hyperexpanded clones went down, and after one year T-cell counts and TCRbeta diversity were mostly credited to newly produced T cells. Apparently early alphabetaT-cell count recovery about two months after transplant reportedly relied on only several hundred rapidly expanded clones derived from non-depleted graft cells. The high TCRbeta diversity at day 60 in some patients was ascribed to recipient T cells and intrathymic progenitors that had survived conditioning.

The CDR3 starts with the cysteine, ends with the phenylalanine, and has 15 residues. Of the read, only the CDR3 DNA is kept; its 45 bases are in frame from base 1. CDR1 and CDR2 are read off the germline V gene (reference sequence) as DFQATT and SNEGSKA. Germline trimming amounts to 3 bases on V and 3 bases on J, with 6 as the count of junction bases outside the gene matches. This clonotype was seen ten or more times. Its antigen is still unknown. It has no much larger one-base neighbor in the sample; base qualities were not kept. The treatment or condition label, read with the paper, signifies: allogeneic hematopoietic cell transplantation with graft depleted of TCRalphabeta T cells and CD19 B cells. The transplant recipients were children given TCRalphabeta/CD19-depleted allogeneic hematopoietic cell grafts. The library was generated by PCR. TCRdb names Illumina HiSeq 2500 as the instrument used. TCR library preparation used molecular barcoding, with unique molecular identifiers applied to normalize quantification of the TCRbeta repertoire. TCRdb passed the public sequencing reads through fastp at Q25 and MiXCR, retaining productive beta sequences. When rows share a CDR3 protein, they turn into one entry using the most common DNA and genes. Present in this sample are approximately 500,000 distinct CDR3 sequences, approximately 30% of which were seen just once. Around 36% of the sample rests with the top ten.

This specimen consisted of PBMCs, obtained before TCRalphabeta/CD19-depleted stem cell transplant. This sequence was found in a boy younger than two with Wiskott-Aldrich syndrome, due to receive a stem cell transplant. The sequence is built from TRBV20-1 and TRBJ2-1, and 9 bases in between align with TRBD2. The CDR3 region: CSASSAGGFYNEQFF. The bases are TGCAGTGCTAGCTCAGCGGGAGGTTTCTACAATGAGCAGTTCTTC.